One sample yielded the 4 T cell receptor beta chains listed below, sequenced in a study of shared clonotypes between healthy human individuals. Profiled with immunoSEQ multiplex PCR; TCRdb holds only in-frame clones, not every one. The data show fewer than 2.5 million clones, approximately 93% seen once. Sequencing input: naive CD4+ T cells from PBMCs. Subset indicated: CD45RA+ positively selected. Every receptor here comes from a young man in good health. Some clones in this sample may be carry-over from other donors' samples.

In this sample, this clone turned up once. The chain has TRBV28 and TRBJ1-1; the match to TRBD1 covers 9 bases. Trimming removed 6 bases from V and 5 bases from J; junction bases left unmatched: 16. Germline CDR1 and CDR2: MDHEN and SYDVKM. The CDR3 loop spans 17 amino acids. CDR3 sequence reads: CASRGPGQGIVRTEAFF. CDR3 in DNA: TGTGCCAGCAGGGGTCCGGGACAGGGCATAGTAAGGACTGAAGCTTTCTTT.

The J gene is TRBJ2-3, the V gene TRBV6-4; 7 bases align to TRBD1. The CDR3 covers 15 residues. Per germline, CDR1 MRHNA and CDR2 SNTAGT. With V trimmed by 2 bases and J by 2 bases, 4 bases remained unmatched. CDR3 region: CASSDRGLPTDTQYF. The CDR3 region has the DNA TGTGCCAGCAGTGACAGGGGGCTCCCCACAGATACGCAGTATTTT.

The chain joins TRBV19 to TRBJ2-5, with 13 nucleotides matching TRBD2. The J segment lost 3 bases and the V segment lost 7 bases, leaving 8 bases of the junction unmatched. The germline V gene encodes CDR1 LNHDA and CDR2 SQIVND (reference sequence). This CDR3 has 16 amino acids. The CDR3 is CASTRSGTSGEETQYF. CDR3 DNA sequence: TGTGCCAGTACCAGAAGCGGGACTAGCGGGGAAGAGACCCAGTACTTC.

The chain uses TRBV19 and TRBJ2-7; 11 bases map to TRBD2. The V and J ends lost 5 bases and 6 bases, in that order; junction bases with no gene match: 6. This CDR3 is 14 amino acids long. Germline V gene lookup returns CDR1 LNHDA and CDR2 SQIVND (reference sequence). CDR3 DNA: TGTGCCAGTAGTGTCTTAGCGGGAGGGTCCGAGCAGTACTTC. It yields the protein CASSVLAGGSEQYF.